One sample yielded the 2 T cell receptor beta chains listed below, sequenced in a study of identical twins (dated by TCRdb to between 2015 and 2016). Receptors were amplified or captured by 5' RACE. This sample was sequenced with an Illumina HiSeq 2000. The public reads were reprocessed in TCRdb via fastp at Q25 and MiXCR, keeping in-frame beta chains. Rows with one shared CDR3 protein collapse into an entry with the most common genes and DNA. For this sample there are under 500,000 distinct CDR3 sequences; roughly an eighth appear just once. The ten largest clones take up about 0.97% of the sample. This sample also appeared in a second study, on yellow fever vaccine responses in identical twins.

Source material: CD4+ T cells sorted from blood. Source of these receptors: a woman under 30 in good health.

V and J are TRBV20-1 and TRBJ2-3; 9 nucleotides agree with TRBD1. The V gene's germline CDR1 is DFQATT and CDR2 SNEGSKA (reference sequence). This CDR3 comprises 14 residues. Trimming at V came to 6 bases and at J to 5 bases, leaving 9 bases not matched to a gene. The CDR3 DNA reads as TGCAGTGCCATGGACAGGGGTCGGGGAGATACGCAGTATTTT. It specifies CSAMDRGRGDTQYF.

In its sample, this clonotype was seen a few times. The gene calls are TRBV6-4 and TRBJ2-3; possible D gene TRBD1, 5 bases. The CDR3 extends over 16 amino acids. With 6 bases removed from V and 2 bases from J, the gap between germline ends came to 18 bases. Germline V gene sequence: CDR1 MRHNA, CDR2 SNTAGT. CDR3 sequence: CASRSLRGSHTDTQYF. The CDR3 bases are TGTGCCAGCAGGAGTCTTAGGGGTTCACACACAGATACGCAGTATTTT.